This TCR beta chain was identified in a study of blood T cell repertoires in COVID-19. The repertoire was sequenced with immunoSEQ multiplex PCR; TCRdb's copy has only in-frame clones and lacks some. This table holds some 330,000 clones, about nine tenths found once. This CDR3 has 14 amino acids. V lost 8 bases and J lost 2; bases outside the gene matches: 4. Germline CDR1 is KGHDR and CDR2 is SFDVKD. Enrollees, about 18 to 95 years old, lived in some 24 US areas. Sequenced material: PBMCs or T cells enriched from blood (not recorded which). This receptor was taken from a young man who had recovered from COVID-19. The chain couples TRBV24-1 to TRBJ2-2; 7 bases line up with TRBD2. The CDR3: CATKGRGNTGELFF. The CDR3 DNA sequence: TGTGCCACCAAGGGGAGGGGCAACACCGGGGAGCTGTTTTTT.